The sequence of this TCR beta chain was determined in a study of T cell repertoires in cytomegalovirus infection. The CDR3 sequence is 16 residues long. Germline assignment: CDR1 MDHEN and CDR2 SYDVKM. Trimming pared 5 bases from V and 0 bases from J, leaving 16 bases between. TCRdb reprocessed the reads with MiXCR, giving one entry per CDR3 protein. Of about 200,000 distinct CDR3 sequences listed, nearly 9.5% are singletons. This clonotype occurred many times. The sequencing input was PBMCs. V gene TRBV28 combines with J gene TRBJ1-1, with D possibly matching TRBD1 (5 bases). The origin of this receptor is a human donor in good health (CMV status not recorded). Some clones in this sample may be carry-over from other donors' samples. CDR3 sequence: CASSGRQYGLNTEAFF. In DNA form, the CDR3 reads TGTGCCAGCAGTGGTCGACAGTATGGGCTGAACACTGAAGCTTTCTTT.